The 5 T cell receptor beta chains given below trace back to one sample, sequenced in a study of T cell changes during pregnancy in multiple sclerosis. Method: immunoSEQ multiplex PCR; TCRdb's copy keeps in-frame clones and lacks some. Of under 60,000 clones in the sample, 80% to 95% were seen once. This specimen consisted of CD4+ T cells from peripheral blood mononuclear cells, obtained in the third trimester of pregnancy. The source is a female donor with multiple sclerosis, enrolled in a pregnancy study.

A note on this clone: Other DNA sequences within the sample encode an identical CDR3. The chain has TRBV7-3 and TRBJ2-5, with 11 bases lining up with TRBD2. The germline gives CDR1 SGHTA, CDR2 FQGTGA. Germline trimming cut 2 bases from V and 4 bases from J; bases unmatched to any gene: 0. The CDR3 loop spans 14 amino acids. The CDR3 coding sequence is TGTGCCAGCAGCTTACTAGCGGGAGGAGAGACCCAGTACTTC. Translated, it gives CASSLLAGGETQYF.

The chain recombines TRBV10-2 with TRBJ1-2; perhaps TRBD1 as D (6 bases). Germline values: CDR1 WSHSY, CDR2 SAAADI. Trimming stripped 3 bases from V and 8 bases from J, with 19 bases between. This CDR3 spans 15 amino acids. The CDR3 bases are TGCGCCAGCAGTGAACAGAGCGGGGGGCTTGGGGGCTACACCTTC. Its translation is CASSEQSGGLGGYTF.

DNA for the CDR3: TGTGCCAGCAGCTTGGGTTCAGGGCTAGGCTACACCTTC. This codes for CASSLGSGLGYTF. This rearrangement joins TRBV5-4 to TRBJ1-2, with a possible D match to TRBD1 (5 bases). V was pared by 0 bases and J by 8 bases, with 11 bases between. This CDR3 spans 13 amino acids. The germline CDR1 and CDR2 sequences are SGHNT and YYREEE (reference sequence).

The V and J genes are TRBV11-2 and TRBJ2-3; tentative D call: TRBD2 (7 bases). The CDR3 is 16 amino acids. The germline V gene encodes CDR1 SGHAT and CDR2 FQNNGV. Trimming stripped 5 bases from V and 2 bases from J, with 17 bases between. The CDR3 DNA reads as TGTGCCAGCAGCCGGGGGGCGGGAGCCCACACAGATACGCAGTATTTT. Translating gives CASSRGAGAHTDTQYF.

The chain carries TRBV7-9 and TRBJ1-4, with D tentatively TRBD1 (5 bases). The germline V gene encodes CDR1 SEHNR and CDR2 FQNEAQ (reference sequence). This CDR3 region has 14 residues. Between the trimmed V and J ends, which lost 3 bases and 6 bases, there was a span of 11 bases. The CDR3 region has the DNA TGTGCCAGCAGCTTTCTGACGGGGGATGAAAAACTGTTTTTT. Translation: CASSFLTGDEKLFF.